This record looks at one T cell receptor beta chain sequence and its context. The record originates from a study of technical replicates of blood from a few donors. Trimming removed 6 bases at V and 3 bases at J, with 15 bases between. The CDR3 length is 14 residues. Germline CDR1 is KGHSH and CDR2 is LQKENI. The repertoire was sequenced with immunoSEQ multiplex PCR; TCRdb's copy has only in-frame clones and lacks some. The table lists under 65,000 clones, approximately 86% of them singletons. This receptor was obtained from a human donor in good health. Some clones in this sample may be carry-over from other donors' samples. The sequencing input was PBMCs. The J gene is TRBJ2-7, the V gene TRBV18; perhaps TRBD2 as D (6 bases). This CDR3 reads CASSEGGPSYEQYF. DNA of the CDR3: TGTGCCAGCTCGGAGGGAGGCCCCAGCTACGAGCAGTACTTC.